This T cell receptor beta chain was obtained from a study of blood T cell repertoires in COVID-19 (TCRdb year 2020). For context, the study as a whole: Samples from collaborators originated in the United States, Italy and Spain and spanned both the acute and convalescent phases of COVID-19. Sample metadata almost always included a de-identified subject ID, COVID-19 status, age in years and sex. Samples were obtained from the ongoing ImmuneRACE study (first 160 participants) and from roughly 1,300 subjects provided by 6 global collaborators. Subjects who had been exposed to COVID-19, were actively infected with it, or had recovered from it provided the deeply sampled blood TCRbeta repertoires that made up the dataset. The material from the prospective study consisted of cDNA or gDNA derived from T cells, B-cell-depleted T cells, or PBMCs. Where available, HLA class I and class II types were taken from metadata supplied by the sample provider and were not determined by assay-based typing. The repertoires were released in a freely available public database intended as a resource for research on the immune response to SARS-CoV-2. Paper-wide results and their limitations: The quantity of clinical and demographic metadata differed by source and by participant and was supplied without curation.

One collaborating source in Seattle enrolled patients while the patients were actively infected and followed the patients over time throughout the course of disease. The collaborating institutions used their own protocols to collect whole blood in K2EDTA tubes. For TCRbeta analysis, collaborators shipped samples in one of three forms: frozen whole blood, isolated PBMCs, or DNA extracted from either of those sample types. The CDR3 has 16 amino acids, counting the end cysteine and phenylalanine. Just CDR3 DNA is preserved here, 48 bases in frame from base 1. CDR1 and CDR2, looked up from the germline V gene (reference sequence), are LNHNV and YYDKDF. After removal of 1 base from V and 3 bases from J, the junction retains 6 bases not matched to a gene. TCRbeta CDR3 regions were amplified from genomic DNA using the immunoSEQ Assay, a bias-controlled multiplex PCR. Per the authors' processing: The number of nucleated cells in each sample was estimated from the amplification of reference gene primers within the assay. Sequence reads were collapsed and filtered to measure the absolute abundance of every unique TCRbeta CDR3 rearrangement. For each sample, productive Simpson clonality was calculated by taking the square root of Simpson's diversity index across productive rearrangements. This is the immuneACCESS table as TCRdb keeps it, with only in-frame sequences that have V and J called. A part of the clones is gone; compared with another copy, unresolved V genes explain less than half, and the rest is unexplained. V and J calls and clone size are as listed in that table; D and trimming were resolved from the DNA. For this sample the table gives 150,000 to 200,000 clones, of which roughly 93% were detected only once. The top ten clones comprise around 2% of the sample.

Remarks on this clone: The antigen it binds to is not known. Base qualities were left out, and no much larger clone turns up one base away.

This sequence was found in a woman aged 55-69 years with COVID-19, enrolled during active disease. Sample: peripheral blood. This sequence uses TRBV15 and TRBJ2-7, with 10 central nucleotides matching TRBD1. CDR3 protein: CATSRGQGALSYEQYF. The nucleotide sequence reads TGTGCCACCAGCAGAGGACAGGGGGCGCTTAGCTACGAGCAGTACTTC.